This T cell receptor beta chain derives from a study of naive and memory T cell subsets. From the second PCR step, alpha and beta chains were amplified apart. An equimolar mix of two oligonucleotides served as the beta constant-region primer for TRBC1 and TRBC2. The ligated cDNA underwent four PCR rounds using SP2 and nested alpha and beta constant-region primers. TCRdb analysed the UMI-ligation and nested PCR reads with MiXCR anew, one entry per CDR3 protein. The table lists 80,000 or so distinct CDR3 sequences, about 10% of them singletons. Deletions cut 0 bases from V and 1 base from J, with 22 bases between. This CDR3 region has 20 residues. Per the germline V gene, CDR1 is SGHRS and CDR2 is YFSETQ.

Sequencing was done on a sample of naive CD8+ T cells from blood. The receptor was derived from a human donor in good health. The chain combines TRBV5-1 with TRBJ2-2, with D perhaps TRBD1 (5 bases). The CDR3 DNA follows: TGCGCCAGCAGCTTGGGTTCCTGGCAGGGTAACCGCTTGAACACCGGGGAGCTGTTTTTT. This gives the protein CASSLGSWQGNRLNTGELFF.